This passage covers 27 T cell receptor beta chains from one sample sequenced in a study of OX40 agonist ivuxolimab in advanced cancers. Clones were sequenced by immunoSEQ multiplex PCR, and TCRdb holds only the in-frame ones, with some missing. Among 70,000 to 95,000 clones listed, more than 90% were seen once. The sequences come from CD4+ or CD8+ T cells sorted from blood, collected in a trial of the OX40 agonist ivuxolimab. These receptors originate from an adult with an advanced solid tumor such as melanoma, head and neck, liver or kidney cancer.

DNA for the CDR3: TGTGCCAGCAGCGTTAGCGGGAGTTTTCCCGGGGAGCTGTTTTTT. Protein: CASSVSGSFPGELFF. This chain joins TRBV9 and TRBJ2-2, with 9 bases lining up with TRBD2. CDR1 SGDLS and CDR2 YYNGEE come from the germline V gene. The CDR3 totals 15 residues. After removal of 2 bases from V and 6 bases from J, the junction contained 5 bases not matched to a gene.

This rearrangement joins TRBV5-4 to TRBJ2-3, with D possibly matching TRBD2 (6 bases). CDR3 length: 16 residues. V lost 4 bases and J lost 2, with 17 bases in between. Germline V gene data show CDR1 as SGHNT and CDR2 as YYREEE (reference sequence). As DNA, the CDR3 is TGTGCCAGCAGCATCGGACTAACCCAGGACACAGATACGCAGTATTTT. This gives the protein CASSIGLTQDTDTQYF.

The V and J genes are TRBV9 and TRBJ1-1; no clear D. The germline V gene encodes CDR1 SGDLS and CDR2 YYNGEE. Trimming took 1 base from V and 1 from J, leaving 5 bases between them. The CDR3 is 13 amino acids. The CDR3 region is CASSVTSNTEAFF. The DNA for the CDR3 is TGTGCCAGCAGCGTAACGTCGAACACTGAAGCTTTCTTT.

The chain combines TRBV28 with TRBJ1-2, with a possible D match to TRBD1 (6 bases). Germline loops: CDR1 MDHEN, CDR2 SYDVKM. The CDR3 is 14 amino acids. Trimming cost V 7 bases and J 7 bases, with 19 bases left between them. DNA of the CDR3: TGTGCCAGCATCGGGGGCCCCAGTAATCGTGGCTACACCTTC. Translating it yields CASIGGPSNRGYTF.

CDR3 nucleotides: TGCGCCAGCAGCTTGGCGGACAGTTCCTACGAGCAGTACTTC. Translating it yields CASSLADSSYEQYF. The V and J genes are TRBV5-1 and TRBJ2-7; TRBD1 is a possible D gene (6 bases). The V and J ends lost 0 bases and 1 base respectively, with 8 bases between them. The germline CDR1 and CDR2 sequences are SGHRS and YFSETQ. The CDR3 contains 14 residues.

The table lists this clone with a few counts. The rearrangement links TRBV11-1 to TRBJ1-1; D not resolved. Germline V lookup: CDR1 SGHAT, CDR2 FQDESV (reference sequence). V was shortened by 5 bases and J by 5 bases, with 18 bases between the two germline ends. This CDR3 contains 15 residues. CDR3 in amino acids: CASSPHVGFGTEAFF. The CDR3 DNA follows: TGTGCCAGCAGCCCCCATGTGGGGTTCGGGACTGAAGCTTTCTTT.

The CDR3 loop is CASSSRTSGRAGETQYF. CDR3 coding DNA: TGTGCCAGCAGCTCCCGGACTAGCGGGAGGGCCGGGGAGACCCAGTACTTC. This chain joins TRBV7-8 and TRBJ2-5; 15 bases match TRBD2. Germline V gene data show CDR1 as SGHVS and CDR2 as FQNEAQ. The trim removed 4 bases at V and 5 bases at J, leaving 8 bases unmatched. This CDR3 has 17 amino acids. The full variable domain, rest sourced from reference TRBV7-8 and TRBJ2-5, is GAGVSQSPRYKVAKRGQDVALRCDPISGHVSLFWYQQALGQGPEFLTYFQNEAQLDKSGLPSDRFFAERPEGSVSTLKIQRTQQEDSAVYLCASSSRTSGRAGETQYFGPGTRLLVL.

This chain connects TRBV29-1 to TRBJ2-1; 14 bases match TRBD2. The germline CDR1 and CDR2 sequences are SQVTM and ANQGSEA. J lost 8 bases, V lost 3 bases, and 3 bases had no gene match. This CDR3 region has 14 residues. The CDR3 sequence is CSVEGLAGAHEQFF. CDR3 DNA: TGCAGCGTTGAGGGACTAGCGGGAGCCCATGAGCAGTTCTTC.

The chain employs TRBV7-9 and TRBJ2-7; tentatively, D is TRBD1 (6 bases). CDR3 size: 13 residues. V was cut by 9 bases and J by 0 bases, with 12 bases left in between. Germline V gives CDR1 SEHNR, CDR2 FQNEAQ (reference sequence). CDR3 in DNA: TGTGCCAGTGGGGGCACTCGCTCCTACGAGCAGTACTTC. This gives the protein CASGGTRSYEQYF.

Only one count was recorded for this clone. The CDR3 loop is CSVAELEETQYF. The CDR3 DNA is TGCAGCGTTGCGGAGTTGGAAGAGACCCAGTACTTC. The chain links TRBV29-1 to TRBJ2-5, with D uncertain. This CDR3 contains 12 residues. Between the trimmed V and J ends, which lost 4 bases and 3 bases, there was a span of 9 bases. Looked up from germline, CDR1 is SQVTM and CDR2 is ANQGSEA.

In its sample, this clone was seen once. The chain combines TRBV29-1 with TRBJ1-1; 7 nucleotides match TRBD1. The CDR3 length is 12 residues. Germline loops: CDR1 SQVTM, CDR2 ANQGSEA. Trimming cost V 6 bases and J 4 bases; bases outside gene matches: 5. The CDR3 DNA reads TGCAGCGTCATGGGACAGCTCACTGAAGCTTTCTTT. Amino acids: CSVMGQLTEAFF. Drawing the rest from reference TRBV29-1 and TRBJ1-1, the complete variable domain is SAVISQKPSRDICQRGTSLTIQCQVDSQVTMMFWYRQQPGQSLTLIATANQGSEATYESGFVIDKFPISRPNLTFSTLTVSNMSPEDSSIYLCSVMGQLTEAFFGQGTRLTVV.

The chain joins TRBV19 to TRBJ1-2; 7 bases are shared with TRBD1. Germline CDR1 and CDR2: LNHDA and SQIVND (reference sequence). The CDR3 extends over 13 amino acids. V trimming: 10 bases; J trimming: 2 bases; junction bases outside the gene matches: 7. The CDR3 loop is CATDGTENYGYTF. CDR3 coding DNA: TGTGCCACCGACGGGACAGAGAACTATGGCTACACCTTC.

This clone appeared a single time. This sequence joins TRBV5-1 and TRBJ2-7; 9 nucleotides agree with TRBD1. Germline CDR1 SGHRS, CDR2 YFSETQ. The length of the CDR3 is 16 residues. The trim removed 4 bases at V and 4 bases at J, leaving 12 bases unmatched. CDR3 sequence reads: CASSAAGNRGQYEQYF. DNA of the CDR3: TGCGCCAGCAGCGCGGCCGGGAACAGGGGGCAATACGAGCAGTACTTC.

The chain has TRBV5-5 and TRBJ1-4; perhaps TRBD1 as D (5 bases). V gave up 2 bases and J gave up 3 bases, with 11 bases separating them. Germline lookup yields CDR1 SGHKS and CDR2 YYEKEE (reference sequence). The CDR3 runs 15 residues. CDR3 coding DNA: TGTGCCAGCAGCTTATCAGGGAAATCTAATGAAAAACTGTTTTTT. Residues: CASSLSGKSNEKLFF.

The genes are TRBV7-3 and TRBJ2-1; a possible D gene is TRBD2 (6 bases). The CDR3 is made up of 15 amino acids. Trimming left V 3 bases short and J 7 bases short, with 16 bases between. Germline CDR1 SGHTA, CDR2 FQGTGA. CDR3 nucleotide sequence: TGTGCCAGCAGCTTCAAAGGTGGCGGGAAAAATGAGCAGTTCTTC. This gives the protein CASSFKGGGKNEQFF.

The chain has TRBV27 and TRBJ2-4, with D tentatively TRBD2 (7 bases). The length of the CDR3 is 14 residues. The germline CDR1 and CDR2 sequences are MNHEY and SMNVEV (reference sequence). The V and J ends lost 6 bases and 2 bases respectively, with 11 bases between them. CDR3 DNA sequence: TGTGCCAGCAGCTCCGGGGGGCCCAAAAACATTCAGTACTTC. Its protein is CASSSGGPKNIQYF.

The V call is TRBV6-5, the J call TRBJ2-5; tentative D call: TRBD2 (5 bases). V was cut by 3 bases and J by 4 bases, with 15 bases left in between. This CDR3 contains 15 residues. Germline assignment: CDR1 MNHEY and CDR2 SVGAGI. The CDR3: CASSYTAGLGETQYF. CDR3 in DNA: TGTGCCAGCAGTTATACGGCGGGCCTGGGAGAGACCCAGTACTTC.

The genes are TRBV6-1 and TRBJ1-4; D gene unclear. This CDR3 has 17 residues. The germline V gene has CDR1 MNHNS and CDR2 SASEGT. V lost 2 bases, J lost 3 bases, and 16 bases lay in between. CDR3 in amino acids: CASSEYLGLGPNEKLFF. Here the CDR3 DNA reads TGTGCCAGCAGTGAATACCTAGGTTTGGGCCCTAATGAAAAACTGTTTTTT.

The chain is built from TRBV30 and TRBJ2-2; a possible D gene is TRBD1 (5 bases). The germline CDR1 and CDR2 sequences are GTSNPN and SVGIG (reference sequence). The CDR3 consists of 15 residues. Trimming removed 2 bases from V and 7 bases from J, with 17 bases in between. This CDR3 reads CAWSQSPGQGGELFF. Here the CDR3 DNA reads TGTGCCTGGAGTCAATCCCCAGGGCAAGGCGGGGAGCTGTTTTTT.

This clone occurred once. V usage is TRBV7-8 and J usage is TRBJ2-7; no clear D gene. CDR1 SGHVS and CDR2 FQNEAQ come from the germline V gene. The CDR3 consists of 12 residues. Trimming cost V 6 bases and J 6 bases, with 12 bases left between them. The CDR3 sequence: CASSTLTSEQYF. CDR3 nucleotide sequence: TGTGCCAGCAGTACCCTAACGAGCGAGCAGTACTTC.

V usage is TRBV5-8 and J usage is TRBJ2-1, with no clear D. Germline V lookup: CDR1 SGHTS, CDR2 YDEGEE. V was trimmed by 1 base and J by 10 bases, leaving 3 bases between them. The CDR3 contains 10 residues. The CDR3 DNA reads as TGTGCCAGCAGCTTGATGGAGCAGTTCTTC. Amino acid sequence: CASSLMEQFF. Together with reference TRBV5-8 and TRBJ2-1, the CDR3 gives the full variable domain: EAGVTQSPTHLIKTRGQQATLRCSPISGHTSVYWYQQALGLGLQFLLWYDEGEERNRGNFPPRFSGRQFPNYSSELNVNALELEDSALYLCASSLMEQFFGPGTRLTVL.

The genes are TRBV5-4 and TRBJ2-5; D not resolved. CDR3 length: 11 amino acids. With 2 bases removed from V and 1 base from J, the gap between germline ends came to 0 bases. Germline CDR1 and CDR2: SGHNT and YYREEE (reference sequence). The CDR3, as DNA: TGTGCCAGCAGCTTCCAAGAGACCCAGTACTTC. This gives the protein CASSFQETQYF.

The chain recombines TRBV7-9 with TRBJ1-1, with unresolved D. Per the germline V gene, CDR1 is SEHNR and CDR2 is FQNEAQ (reference sequence). This CDR3 has 13 residues. V was pared by 5 bases and J by 3 bases, with 10 bases between. The CDR3 DNA is TGTGCCAGCAGCCCCAGTCGGGACACTGAAGCTTTCTTT. It specifies CASSPSRDTEAFF.

The chain joins TRBV6-1 to TRBJ2-7, with 11 bases lining up with TRBD1. This CDR3 comprises 15 residues. Germline CDR1 reads MNHNS; CDR2 reads SASEGT. Unmatched junction bases numbered 9, after V lost 6 bases and J lost 5 bases. In DNA form, the CDR3 reads TGTGCCAGCAGCAACCCCGGGACAGGGGGACACGAGCAGTACTTC. It translates to CASSNPGTGGHEQYF.

This chain uses TRBV18 with TRBJ1-1; D unclear. V lost 4 bases and J 7 bases, leaving 10 bases between the germline ends. CDR3 length: 12 amino acids. Germline V gene data show CDR1 as KGHSH and CDR2 as LQKENI. CDR3 residues: CASSHTVGEAFF. The CDR3 region has the DNA TGTGCCAGCTCACACACCGTGGGTGAAGCTTTCTTT.

This chain joins TRBV14 and TRBJ2-5, with 7 nucleotides matching TRBD1. Unmatched junction bases numbered 7, after V lost 3 bases and J lost 3 bases. CDR1 is SGHDN, CDR2 FVKESK, per germline. The CDR3 extends over 15 amino acids. The CDR3 here is CASSQFQGVEETQYF. CDR3 nucleotides: TGTGCCAGCAGCCAGTTTCAGGGGGTGGAAGAGACCCAGTACTTC.

The chain links TRBV19 to TRBJ2-7; 7 bases map to TRBD1. Germline loops: CDR1 LNHDA, CDR2 SQIVND (reference sequence). The CDR3 length is 15 residues. Unmatched junction bases numbered 9, after V lost 5 bases and J lost 2 bases. The DNA for the CDR3 is TGTGCCAGTAGTGCCTCCGGGACAGTACCCTACGAGCAGTACTTC. Translation gives CASSASGTVPYEQYF.